These 28 T cell receptor beta chains were all obtained from the same sample, sequenced in a study of cytomegalovirus exposure and HLA in healthy donors. Both 60 Vbeta primers and 13 Jbeta primers went into the PCR. Produced via immunoSEQ multiplex PCR; TCRdb's table is partial and in-frame only. In all, the sample yields 130,000 to 150,000 clones. The sample consisted of PBMCs. The origin of the receptors is a man aged 40-55 years in good health and CMV-seronegative.

The genes are TRBV11-1 and TRBJ2-7; D is unresolved. V was trimmed by 6 bases and J by 0 bases, leaving 6 bases between them. The germline gives CDR1 SGHAT, CDR2 FQDESV (reference sequence). The CDR3 sequence is 12 residues long. The CDR3 DNA reads TGTGCCAGCAGTTCCAGCTCCTACGAGCAGTACTTC. Its protein is CASSSSSYEQYF.

This chain uses TRBV5-6 with TRBJ1-2, with 11 bases fitting TRBD1. Germline V gives CDR1 SGHDT, CDR2 YYEEEE. This CDR3 region has 16 residues. J gave up 6 bases and V 0 bases, and 7 bases lay outside the gene matches. CDR3 DNA sequence: TGTGCCAGCAGCTTGGTCCCGGGACAGGGGGTCGATGGCTACACCTTC. It codes for CASSLVPGQGVDGYTF.

CDR3 in DNA: TGTGCCAGTAGTCATTCGGACAGTCCTGGAACCCCCCTCCACTTT. It codes for CASSHSDSPGTPLHF. The gene calls are TRBV19 and TRBJ1-6, with D perhaps TRBD1 (6 bases). Germline V gives CDR1 LNHDA, CDR2 SQIVND (reference sequence). V gave up 5 bases and J gave up 13 bases, with 21 bases separating them. The CDR3 extends over 15 amino acids.

The rearrangement uses TRBV7-8 and TRBJ1-2, with 7 bases that match TRBD1. Trimming at V came to 5 bases and at J to 4 bases, leaving 7 bases not matched to a gene. The CDR3 sequence is 14 residues long. Germline CDR1 is SGHVS and CDR2 is FQNEAQ. In nucleotides, the CDR3 is TGTGCCAGCAGCGCCACAGGGGTGGGCTATGGCTACACCTTC. This encodes CASSATGVGYGYTF.

This chain's CDR3 is CASSAEGNRGTGELFF. CDR3 in DNA: TGCGCCAGCAGCGCCGAGGGGAACAGGGGGACCGGGGAGCTGTTTTTT. This rearrangement joins TRBV4-3 to TRBJ2-2, with 8 bases lining up with TRBD1. Germline CDR1 LGHNA, CDR2 YSLEER. V was clipped by 5 bases and J by 5 bases; unmatched bases: 10. The CDR3 covers 16 residues.

V gene TRBV7-2 combines with J gene TRBJ2-1, with TRBD1 identical over 7 bases. Germline-derived CDR1 and CDR2 are SGHTA and FQGNSA. The CDR3 is 13 residues long. Trimming at V came to 5 bases and at J to 7 bases, leaving 5 bases not matched to a gene. CDR3 region: CASSEQGKNEQFF. DNA of the CDR3: TGTGCCAGCAGCGAACAGGGGAAAAATGAGCAGTTCTTC.

The rearrangement uses TRBV19 and TRBJ1-5, with D hard to call. The germline gives CDR1 LNHDA, CDR2 SQIVND (reference sequence). V was clipped by 4 bases and J by 5 bases, with 15 bases between them. CDR3 length equals 15 residues. DNA of the CDR3: TGTGCCAGTAGTACGACGAGGAGTCCTTATCAGCCCCAGCATTTT. This translates into CASSTTRSPYQPQHF.

Regarding this clone: Within the sample, other DNA sequences also encode this same CDR3. The gene calls are TRBV9 and TRBJ2-1; D unclear. CDR3 size: 13 residues. V lost 0 bases, J lost 7 bases, and 8 bases lay in between. Germline assignment: CDR1 SGDLS and CDR2 YYNGEE. The CDR3 sequence: CASSVATSNEQFF. CDR3 coding DNA: TGTGCCAGCAGCGTAGCTACTTCTAATGAGCAGTTCTTC.

This sequence joins TRBV6-5 and TRBJ2-5; a possible D gene is TRBD2 (7 bases). The CDR3 length is 14 residues. In germline, CDR1 is MNHEY, CDR2 SVGAGI. V was pared by 3 bases and J by 4 bases, with 12 bases between. CDR3 in amino acids: CASSYREGGETQYF. DNA for the CDR3: TGTGCCAGCAGTTATAGGGAGGGGGGAGAGACCCAGTACTTC.

V gene TRBV7-3 combines with J gene TRBJ2-1, with TRBD2 matching 11 bases. Germline V CDR1 and CDR2: SGHTA, FQGTGA. This CDR3 has 15 amino acids. Unmatched junction bases numbered 2, after V lost 3 bases and J lost 4 bases. The CDR3 is CASSLGLAEYNEQFF. The CDR3 bases are TGTGCCAGCAGCTTGGGACTAGCGGAGTACAATGAGCAGTTCTTC.

V and J are TRBV29-1 and TRBJ1-1; possibly TRBD1 for D (5 bases). The CDR3 has 12 residues. V was clipped by 8 bases and J by 3 bases, with 13 bases between them. In germline, CDR1 is SQVTM, CDR2 ANQGSEA. The CDR3 DNA sequence: TGCAGCCTCCGGGGGGGAGACACTGAAGCTTTCTTT. This gives the protein CSLRGGDTEAFF.

The chain joins TRBV27 to TRBJ2-3, with D perhaps TRBD1 (6 bases). V was cut by 6 bases and J by 3 bases, with 13 bases left in between. The CDR3 consists of 14 residues. The germline V gene encodes CDR1 MNHEY and CDR2 SMNVEV (reference sequence). The CDR3: CASRLGAWTDTQYF. Here the CDR3 DNA reads TGTGCCAGCAGACTGGGGGCCTGGACAGATACGCAGTATTTT.

The chain combines TRBV9 with TRBJ2-5; 12 nucleotides match TRBD2. This CDR3 has 17 amino acids. Losses at the gene ends were 1 base for V and 4 bases for J; bases not matched to a gene: 8. The germline V gene has CDR1 SGDLS and CDR2 YYNGEE. CDR3 bases: TGTGCCAGCAGCGTAACTAGCGGGGGGCCGCTCGGAGAGACCCAGTACTTC. Translated, it gives CASSVTSGGPLGETQYF. Full variable domain (remainder filled in from reference TRBV9 and TRBJ2-5): DSGVTQTPKHLITATGQRVTLRCSPRSGDLSVYWYQQSLDQGLQFLIQYYNGEERAKGNILERFSAQQFPDLHSELNLSSLELGDSALYFCASSVTSGGPLGETQYFGPGTRLLVL.

The genes are TRBV19 and TRBJ1-2; possible D gene TRBD1, 6 bases. CDR3 length: 15 amino acids. The V end lost 7 bases, the J end lost 2 bases, and 17 bases lay between the germline ends. The germline V gene has CDR1 LNHDA and CDR2 SQIVND (reference sequence). The CDR3 sequence: CASTDRGGLNYGYTF. In nucleotides, the CDR3 is TGTGCCAGTACGGATAGGGGGGGGCTCAACTATGGCTACACCTTC.

This chain connects TRBV2 to TRBJ2-2; a weak D match, TRBD1 (8 bases). Looked up from germline, CDR1 is SNHLY and CDR2 is FYNNEI. CDR3 length: 15 amino acids. With 4 bases removed from V and 7 bases from J, the gap between germline ends came to 16 bases. CDR3 residues: CASSAWTGRDGELFF. In DNA form, the CDR3 reads TGTGCCAGCAGTGCGTGGACAGGGAGGGACGGGGAGCTGTTTTTT.

The chain joins TRBV28 to TRBJ1-4; 7 bases are a match to TRBD1. Germline CDR1 reads MDHEN; CDR2 reads SYDVKM. The CDR3 covers 13 residues. Trimming removed 6 bases from V and 8 bases from J; junction bases left unmatched: 6. The CDR3 sequence: CASRGTAKEKLFF. The CDR3 coding sequence is TGTGCCAGCAGGGGGACAGCGAAAGAAAAACTGTTTTTT.

The rearrangement links TRBV9 to TRBJ1-4, with 12 bases that match TRBD1. With V trimmed by 2 bases and J by 7 bases, 6 bases remained unmatched. This CDR3 comprises 16 residues. Per germline, CDR1 SGDLS and CDR2 YYNGEE. The CDR3 nucleotides read TGTGCCAGCAGCGTTGGGACAGGGGGCGAAAGTGAAAAACTGTTTTTT. Translating it yields CASSVGTGGESEKLFF. Combining the CDR3 with reference TRBV9 and TRBJ1-4 gives the whole variable domain DSGVTQTPKHLITATGQRVTLRCSPRSGDLSVYWYQQSLDQGLQFLIQYYNGEERAKGNILERFSAQQFPDLHSELNLSSLELGDSALYFCASSVGTGGESEKLFFGSGTQLSVL.

This chain links TRBV7-3 with TRBJ2-3, with TRBD1 matching 7 bases. The germline V gene encodes CDR1 SGHTA and CDR2 FQGTGA. With 5 bases clipped from V and 9 bases from J, the junction kept 11 bases outside the gene matches. This CDR3 region has 14 residues. The CDR3 DNA is TGTGCCAGCAGCCCAGGACAGGCCCCGGGGACGCAGTATTTT. Translation: CASSPGQAPGTQYF.

V is TRBV18 and J is TRBJ2-3; D is perhaps TRBD2 (6 bases). Germline CDR1 reads KGHSH; CDR2 reads LQKENI. The CDR3 extends over 15 amino acids. V was clipped by 3 bases and J by 2 bases, with 12 bases between them. The CDR3 nucleotides read TGTGCCAGCTCACCGTGGCGGGGACCCACAGATACGCAGTATTTT. Residues: CASSPWRGPTDTQYF. The full variable domain, with the rest looked up from reference TRBV18 and TRBJ2-3, is NAGVMQNPRHLVRRRGQEARLRCSPMKGHSHVYWYRQLPEEGLKFMVYLQKENIIDESGMPKERFSAEFPKEGPSILRIQQVVRGDSAAYFCASSPWRGPTDTQYFGPGTRLTVL.

The chain joins TRBV6-1 to TRBJ2-7; 9 bases map to TRBD2. V shed 4 bases, J shed 7 bases, and the junction held 8 bases outside the gene matches. The CDR3 is made up of 14 amino acids. Germline CDR1 is MNHNS and CDR2 is SASEGT. The DNA of the CDR3 is TGTGCCAGCAGTGCCAGGCGGGAGGGAGCAGAGCAGTACTTC. Encoded protein: CASSARREGAEQYF.

The rearrangement joins TRBV5-1 to TRBJ1-1; D gene unclear. With 0 bases removed from V and 4 bases from J, the gap between germline ends came to 10 bases. Germline values: CDR1 SGHRS, CDR2 YFSETQ. The CDR3 has 14 amino acids. CDR3 in DNA: TGCGCCAGCAGCTTGGGGCACTCGGGCACTGAAGCTTTCTTT. Amino acid sequence: CASSLGHSGTEAFF.

This chain connects TRBV11-2 to TRBJ1-4; weak D call: TRBD1 (6 bases). V lost 4 bases and J lost 5, with 8 bases in between. The V gene's germline CDR1 is SGHAT and CDR2 FQNNGV. The CDR3 runs to 13 residues. CDR3 in amino acids: CASSSRGNEKLFF. The CDR3 DNA reads TGTGCCAGCAGCTCCAGGGGAAATGAAAAACTGTTTTTT.

The chain employs TRBV4-2 and TRBJ2-7, with a weak D call TRBD1 (6 bases). The CDR3 extends over 13 amino acids. CDR1 and CDR2 from the germline V gene are LGHNA and YNFKEQ. V lost 4 bases and J 7 bases, leaving 14 bases between the germline ends. The CDR3 region is CASSPQGVHEQYF. For the CDR3, the DNA is TGTGCCAGCAGCCCACAGGGTGTGCATGAGCAGTACTTC.

In DNA, the CDR3 is TGTGCCAGCAGTGCCGGGGACTATGGCTACACCTTC. Its translation is CASSAGDYGYTF. The chain recombines TRBV25-1 with TRBJ1-2; D remains ambiguous. This CDR3 comprises 12 residues. The germline V gene encodes CDR1 MGHDK and CDR2 SYGVNS. V dropped 4 bases and J dropped 3 bases, with 6 bases sitting between them.

The gene calls are TRBV19 and TRBJ1-4; possibly TRBD1 for D (5 bases). V was trimmed by 0 bases and J by 11 bases, leaving 16 bases between them. Per the germline V gene, CDR1 is LNHDA and CDR2 is SQIVND (reference sequence). The CDR3 consists of 15 residues. The CDR3: CASSIDTGTRQKLFF. CDR3 bases: TGTGCCAGTAGTATAGATACCGGGACTCGGCAGAAACTGTTTTTT.

This chain connects TRBV7-2 to TRBJ2-1, with TRBD2 matching over 7 bases. This CDR3 region has 14 residues. V shed 7 bases and J 6 bases; nucleotides not matched to a gene: 9. Germline CDR1 reads SGHTA; CDR2 reads FQGNSA. The CDR3 bases are TGTGCCAGCAACCCTAGCGGCTGGATCAATGAGCAGTTCTTC. Residues: CASNPSGWINEQFF.

The V and J genes are TRBV25-1 and TRBJ2-3; 9 bases are shared with TRBD1. This CDR3 spans 16 amino acids. With V trimmed by 4 bases and J by 5 bases, 10 bases remained unmatched. Germline loops: CDR1 MGHDK, CDR2 SYGVNS. The CDR3 region has the DNA TGTGCCAGCAGTGGAGCCGGGACAGGGCGACAAGATACGCAGTATTTT. Residues: CASSGAGTGRQDTQYF.

The J gene is TRBJ2-3, the V gene TRBV7-2; D possibly corresponds to TRBD2 (6 bases). The CDR3 length is 16 residues. Between the trimmed V and J ends, which lost 5 bases and 2 bases, there was a span of 17 bases. Germline CDR1 SGHTA, CDR2 FQGNSA. The CDR3 is CASSPRAGFVTDTQYF. CDR3 DNA sequence: TGTGCCAGCAGCCCACGAGCGGGTTTCGTCACAGATACGCAGTATTTT.